This TCR beta chain was recorded in a study of CD8+CD57+ T cells in acquired aplastic anemia. Study-wide background: Each DNA sample taken from sorted CD4+ and CD8+ cells came to about 3.2 ug on average.

Patients sequenced had flow cytometry evidence of CD8+CD57+ cell expansion. Trimming took 5 bases from V and 3 from J, leaving 4 bases between them. Germline-derived CDR1 and CDR2 are SQVTM and ANQGSEA. The CDR3 has 10 residues. Both TCR beta VDJ combination and CDR3 sequence profiling were carried out. Genomic DNA was the template for this profiling. MiXCR was run by TCRdb on the reads, yielding one entry per CDR3 protein. The sample carries 150,000 to 200,000 distinct CDR3 sequences, around 50% recorded once. The TCR comes from a human donor with aplastic anemia. Material: sorted CD4+, CD8+, or CD8+CD57+ T cells (not recorded which) from PBMCs. The V gene is TRBV29-1, the J gene TRBJ1-1; D is uncertain. The CDR3 region is CSVSHTEAFF. DNA of the CDR3: TGCAGCGTTTCTCACACTGAAGCTTTCTTT.